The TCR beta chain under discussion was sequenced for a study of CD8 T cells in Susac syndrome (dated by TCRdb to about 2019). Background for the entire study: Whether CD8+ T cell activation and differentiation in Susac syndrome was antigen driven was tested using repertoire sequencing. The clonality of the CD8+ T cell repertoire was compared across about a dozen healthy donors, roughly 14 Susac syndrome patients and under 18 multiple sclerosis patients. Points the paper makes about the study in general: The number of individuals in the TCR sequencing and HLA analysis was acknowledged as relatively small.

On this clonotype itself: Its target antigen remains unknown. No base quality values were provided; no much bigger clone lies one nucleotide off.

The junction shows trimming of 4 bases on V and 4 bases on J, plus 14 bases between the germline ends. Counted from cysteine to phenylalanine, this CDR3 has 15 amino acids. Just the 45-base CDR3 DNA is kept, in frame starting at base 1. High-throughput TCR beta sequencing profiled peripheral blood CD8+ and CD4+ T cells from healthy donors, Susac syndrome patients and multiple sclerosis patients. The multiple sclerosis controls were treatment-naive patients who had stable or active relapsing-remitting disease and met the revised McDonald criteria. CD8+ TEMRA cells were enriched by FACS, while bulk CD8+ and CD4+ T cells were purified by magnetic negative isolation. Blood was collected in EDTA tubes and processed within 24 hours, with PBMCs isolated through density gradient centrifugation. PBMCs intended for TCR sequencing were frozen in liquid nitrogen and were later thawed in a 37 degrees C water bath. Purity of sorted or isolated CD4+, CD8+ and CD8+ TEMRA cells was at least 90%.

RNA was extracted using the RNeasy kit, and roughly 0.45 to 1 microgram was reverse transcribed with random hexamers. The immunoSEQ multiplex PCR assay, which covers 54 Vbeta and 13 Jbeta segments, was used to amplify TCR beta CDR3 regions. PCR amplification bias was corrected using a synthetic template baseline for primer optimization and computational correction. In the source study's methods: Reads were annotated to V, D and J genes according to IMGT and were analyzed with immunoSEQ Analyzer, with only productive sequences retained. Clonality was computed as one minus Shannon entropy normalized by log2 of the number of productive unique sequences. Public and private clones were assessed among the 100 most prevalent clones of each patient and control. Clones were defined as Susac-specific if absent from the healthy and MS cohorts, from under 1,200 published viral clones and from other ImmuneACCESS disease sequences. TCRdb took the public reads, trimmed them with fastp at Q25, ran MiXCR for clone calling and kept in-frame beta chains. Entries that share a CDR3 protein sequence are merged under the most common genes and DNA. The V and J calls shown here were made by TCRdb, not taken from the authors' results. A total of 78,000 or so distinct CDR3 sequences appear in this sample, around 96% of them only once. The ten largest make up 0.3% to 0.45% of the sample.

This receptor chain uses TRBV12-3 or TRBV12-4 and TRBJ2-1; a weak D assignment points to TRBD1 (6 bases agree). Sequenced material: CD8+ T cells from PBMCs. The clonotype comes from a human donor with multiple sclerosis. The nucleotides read TGTGCCAGCAGTTCCGGGACACCGGTGTACAATGAGCAGTTCTTC. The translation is CASSSGTPVYNEQFF.